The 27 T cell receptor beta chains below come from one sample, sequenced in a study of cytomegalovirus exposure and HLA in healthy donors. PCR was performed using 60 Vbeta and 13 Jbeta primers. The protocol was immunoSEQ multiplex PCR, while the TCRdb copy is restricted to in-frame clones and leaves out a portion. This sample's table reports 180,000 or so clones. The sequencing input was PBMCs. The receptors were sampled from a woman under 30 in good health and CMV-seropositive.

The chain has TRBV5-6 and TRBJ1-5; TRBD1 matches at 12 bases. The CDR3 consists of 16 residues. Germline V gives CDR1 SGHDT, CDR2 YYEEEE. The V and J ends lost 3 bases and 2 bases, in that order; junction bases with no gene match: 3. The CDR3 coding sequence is TGTGCCAGCAGCTGGGGACAGGGGGCTGGCAATCAGCCCCAGCATTTT. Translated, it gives CASSWGQGAGNQPQHF.

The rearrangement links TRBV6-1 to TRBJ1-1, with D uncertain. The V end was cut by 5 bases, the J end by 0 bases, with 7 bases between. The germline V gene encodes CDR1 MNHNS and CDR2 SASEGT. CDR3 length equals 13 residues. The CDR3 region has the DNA TGTGCCAGCAGTTTTCACATGAACACTGAAGCTTTCTTT. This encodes CASSFHMNTEAFF.

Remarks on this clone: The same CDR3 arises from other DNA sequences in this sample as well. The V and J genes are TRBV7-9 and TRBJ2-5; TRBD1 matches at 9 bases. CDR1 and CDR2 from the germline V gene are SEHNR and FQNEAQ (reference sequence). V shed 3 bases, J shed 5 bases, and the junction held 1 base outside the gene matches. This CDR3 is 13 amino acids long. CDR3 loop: CASSLTGGETQYF. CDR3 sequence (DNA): TGTGCCAGCAGCTTGACAGGGGGGGAGACCCAGTACTTC.

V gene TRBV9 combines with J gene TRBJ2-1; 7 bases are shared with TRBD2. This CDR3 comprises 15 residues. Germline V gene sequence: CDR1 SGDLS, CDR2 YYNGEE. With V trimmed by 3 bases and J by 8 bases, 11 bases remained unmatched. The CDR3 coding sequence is TGTGCCAGCAGCGCTTCGGGGCTAGCGGTGGATGAGCAGTTCTTC. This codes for CASSASGLAVDEQFF.

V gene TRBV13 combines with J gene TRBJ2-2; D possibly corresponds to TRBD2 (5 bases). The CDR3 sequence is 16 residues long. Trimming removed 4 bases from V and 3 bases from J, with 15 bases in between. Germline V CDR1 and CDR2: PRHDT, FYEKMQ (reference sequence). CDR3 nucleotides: TGTGCCAGCAGCTCACTAGGGCGGGCGGACACCGGGGAGCTGTTTTTT. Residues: CASSSLGRADTGELFF.

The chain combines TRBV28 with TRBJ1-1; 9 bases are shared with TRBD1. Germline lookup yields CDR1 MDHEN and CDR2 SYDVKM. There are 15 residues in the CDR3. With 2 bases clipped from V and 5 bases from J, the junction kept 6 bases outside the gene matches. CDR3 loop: CASSLATGGTTEAFF. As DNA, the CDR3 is TGTGCCAGCAGTTTAGCGACAGGGGGAACTACTGAAGCTTTCTTT.

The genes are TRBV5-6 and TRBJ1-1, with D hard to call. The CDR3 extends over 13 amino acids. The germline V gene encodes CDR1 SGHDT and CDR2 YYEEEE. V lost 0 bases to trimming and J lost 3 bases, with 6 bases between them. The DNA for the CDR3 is TGTGCCAGCAGCTTGGGGGAGTACACTGAAGCTTTCTTT. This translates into CASSLGEYTEAFF.

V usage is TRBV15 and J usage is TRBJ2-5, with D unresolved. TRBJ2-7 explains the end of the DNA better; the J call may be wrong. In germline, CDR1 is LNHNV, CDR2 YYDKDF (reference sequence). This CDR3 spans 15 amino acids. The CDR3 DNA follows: TGTGCCACCAGCAGAGATAGAGGCGTCTCCTACGAGCAGTACTTC. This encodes CATSRDRGVSYEQYF.

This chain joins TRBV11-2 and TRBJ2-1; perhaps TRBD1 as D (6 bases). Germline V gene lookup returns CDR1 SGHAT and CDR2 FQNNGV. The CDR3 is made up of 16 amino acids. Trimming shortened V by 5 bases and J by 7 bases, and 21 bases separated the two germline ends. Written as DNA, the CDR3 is TGTGCCAGCAGCCCCCGCCAGGGGTCCCCCGGGAATGAGCAGTTCTTC. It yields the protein CASSPRQGSPGNEQFF.

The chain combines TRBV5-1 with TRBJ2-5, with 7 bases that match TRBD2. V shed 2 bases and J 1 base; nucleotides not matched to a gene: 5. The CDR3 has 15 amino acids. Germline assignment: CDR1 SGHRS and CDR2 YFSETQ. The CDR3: CASSFGGGPQETQYF. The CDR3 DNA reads TGCGCCAGCAGCTTTGGGGGAGGGCCCCAAGAGACCCAGTACTTC.

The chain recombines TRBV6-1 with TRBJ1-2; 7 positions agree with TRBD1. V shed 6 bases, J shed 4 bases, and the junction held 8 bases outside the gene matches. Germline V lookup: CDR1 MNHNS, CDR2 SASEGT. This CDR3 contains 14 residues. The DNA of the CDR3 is TGTGCCAGCAGGGCTTCTACAGGGGCCTATGGCTACACCTTC. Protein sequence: CASRASTGAYGYTF.

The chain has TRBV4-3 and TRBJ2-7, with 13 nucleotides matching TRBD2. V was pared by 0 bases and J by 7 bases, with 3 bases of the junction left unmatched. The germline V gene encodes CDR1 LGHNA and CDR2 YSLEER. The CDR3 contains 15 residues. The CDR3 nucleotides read TGCGCCAGCAGCCAAGAAGGGACTAGCGGGGTTGAGCAGTACTTC. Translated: CASSQEGTSGVEQYF.

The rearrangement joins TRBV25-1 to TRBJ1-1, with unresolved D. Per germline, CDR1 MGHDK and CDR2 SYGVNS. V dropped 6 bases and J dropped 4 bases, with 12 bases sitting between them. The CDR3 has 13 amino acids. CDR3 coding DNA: TGTGCCAGCAGGGAGACGGTAGCCACTGAAGCTTTCTTT. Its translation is CASRETVATEAFF. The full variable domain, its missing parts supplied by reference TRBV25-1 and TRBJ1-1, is EADIYQTPRYLVIGTGKKITLECSQTMGHDKMYWYQQDPGMELHLIHYSYGVNSTEKGDLSSESTVSRIRTEHFPLTLESARPSHTSQYLCASRETVATEAFFGQGTRLTVV.

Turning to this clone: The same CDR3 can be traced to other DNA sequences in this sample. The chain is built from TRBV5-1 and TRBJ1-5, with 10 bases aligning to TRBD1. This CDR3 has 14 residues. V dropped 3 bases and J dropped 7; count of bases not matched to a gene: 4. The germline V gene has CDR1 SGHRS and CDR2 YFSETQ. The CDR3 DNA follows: TGCGCCAGCAGCTCGGGACAGGGGATCCAGCCCCAGCATTTT. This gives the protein CASSSGQGIQPQHF.

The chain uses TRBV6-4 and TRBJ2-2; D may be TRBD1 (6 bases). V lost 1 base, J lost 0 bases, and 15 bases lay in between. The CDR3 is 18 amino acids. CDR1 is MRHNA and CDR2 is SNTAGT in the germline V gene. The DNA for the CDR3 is TGTGCCAGCAGTGACTACTTCCGAGGGGGTGCGAACACCGGGGAGCTGTTTTTT. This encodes CASSDYFRGGANTGELFF.

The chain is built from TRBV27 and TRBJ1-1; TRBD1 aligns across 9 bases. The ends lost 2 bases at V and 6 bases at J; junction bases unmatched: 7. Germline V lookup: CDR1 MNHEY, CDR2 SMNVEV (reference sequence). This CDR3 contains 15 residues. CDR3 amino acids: CASSLNRDRAAEAFF. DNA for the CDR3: TGTGCCAGCAGTTTAAACAGGGACAGGGCCGCTGAAGCTTTCTTT.

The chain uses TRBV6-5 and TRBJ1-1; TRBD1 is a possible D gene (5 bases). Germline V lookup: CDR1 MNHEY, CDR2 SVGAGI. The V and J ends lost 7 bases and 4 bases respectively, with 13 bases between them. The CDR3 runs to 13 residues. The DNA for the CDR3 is TGTGCCAGCATTCCGAGGGGAGGCACTGAAGCTTTCTTT. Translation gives CASIPRGGTEAFF.

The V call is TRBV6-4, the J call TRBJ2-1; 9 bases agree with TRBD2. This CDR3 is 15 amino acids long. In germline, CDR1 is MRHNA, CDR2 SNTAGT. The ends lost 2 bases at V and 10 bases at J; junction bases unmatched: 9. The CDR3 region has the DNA TGTGCCAGCAGTGACGGGGCGGGAGGGCCGGACGAGCAGTTCTTC. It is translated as CASSDGAGGPDEQFF.

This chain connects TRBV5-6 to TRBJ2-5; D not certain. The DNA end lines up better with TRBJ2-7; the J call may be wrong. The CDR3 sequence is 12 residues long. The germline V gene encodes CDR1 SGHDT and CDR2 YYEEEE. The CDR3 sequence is CASSSSPYEQYF. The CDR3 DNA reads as TGTGCCAGCAGTTCCTCGCCCTACGAGCAGTACTTC.

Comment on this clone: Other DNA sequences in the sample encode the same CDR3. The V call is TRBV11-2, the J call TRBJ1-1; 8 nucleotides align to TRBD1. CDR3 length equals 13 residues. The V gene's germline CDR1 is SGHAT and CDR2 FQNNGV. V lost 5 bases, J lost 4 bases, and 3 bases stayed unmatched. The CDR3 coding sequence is TGTGCCAGCAGCCCAGACAGGGGCACTGAAGCTTTCTTT. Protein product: CASSPDRGTEAFF.

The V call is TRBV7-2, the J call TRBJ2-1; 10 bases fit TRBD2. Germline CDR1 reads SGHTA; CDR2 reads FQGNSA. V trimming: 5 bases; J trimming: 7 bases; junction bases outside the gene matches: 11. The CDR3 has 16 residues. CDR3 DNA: TGTGCCAGCAGCCCGCCGAGGACTAGCGGTTCGAATGAGCAGTTCTTC. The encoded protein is CASSPPRTSGSNEQFF.

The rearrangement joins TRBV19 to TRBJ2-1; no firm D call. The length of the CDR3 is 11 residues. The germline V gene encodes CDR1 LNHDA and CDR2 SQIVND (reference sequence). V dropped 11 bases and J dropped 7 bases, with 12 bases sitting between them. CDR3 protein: CAAGERNEQFF. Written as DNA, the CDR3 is TGTGCCGCCGGAGAGCGAAATGAGCAGTTCTTC.

The chain's CDR3 is CAISGDSTDTQYF. CDR3 nucleotide sequence: TGTGCCATTAGCGGGGATAGCACAGATACGCAGTATTTT. V is TRBV5-4 and J is TRBJ2-3; 8 bases align to TRBD2. The germline CDR1 and CDR2 sequences are SGHNT and YYREEE (reference sequence). Trimming took 9 bases from V and 0 from J; bases not matched to a gene: 3. The CDR3 totals 13 residues.

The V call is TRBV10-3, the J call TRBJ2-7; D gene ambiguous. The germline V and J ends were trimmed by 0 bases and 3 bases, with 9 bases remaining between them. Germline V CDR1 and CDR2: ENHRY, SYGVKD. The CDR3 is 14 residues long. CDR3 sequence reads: CAISESNGYYEQYF. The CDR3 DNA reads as TGTGCCATCAGTGAGTCAAACGGTTACTACGAGCAGTACTTC.

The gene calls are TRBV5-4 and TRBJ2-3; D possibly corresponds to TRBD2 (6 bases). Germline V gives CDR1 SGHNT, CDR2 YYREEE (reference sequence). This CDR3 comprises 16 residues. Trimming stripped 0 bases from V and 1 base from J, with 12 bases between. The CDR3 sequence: CASSLVVSGGTDTQYF. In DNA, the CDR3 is TGTGCCAGCAGCTTGGTCGTTAGCGGAGGCACAGATACGCAGTATTTT. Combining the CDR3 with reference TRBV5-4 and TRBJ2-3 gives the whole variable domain ETGVTQSPTHLIKTRGQQVTLRCSSQSGHNTVSWYQQALGQGPQFIFQYYREEENGRGNFPPRFSGLQFPNYSSELNVNALELDDSALYLCASSLVVSGGTDTQYFGPGTRLTVL.

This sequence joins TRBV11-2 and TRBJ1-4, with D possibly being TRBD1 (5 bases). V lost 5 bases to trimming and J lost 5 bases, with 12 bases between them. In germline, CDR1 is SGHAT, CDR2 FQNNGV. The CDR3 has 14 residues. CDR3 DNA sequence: TGTGCCAGCAGCAACTGGGGGGAAAATGAAAAACTGTTTTTT. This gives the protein CASSNWGENEKLFF.

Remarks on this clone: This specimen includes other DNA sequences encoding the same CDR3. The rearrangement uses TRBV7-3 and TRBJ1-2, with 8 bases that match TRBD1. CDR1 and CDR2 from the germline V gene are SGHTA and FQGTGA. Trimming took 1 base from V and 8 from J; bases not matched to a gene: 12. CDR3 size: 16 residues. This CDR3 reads CASSLSYSNGDRGYTF. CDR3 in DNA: TGTGCCAGCAGCTTAAGTTACTCTAATGGGGACAGGGGCTACACCTTC.